The 29 T cell receptor beta chains given below trace back to one sample, sequenced in a study of CD8 T cells in ankylosing spondylitis. TCRdb reanalysed the 5' RACE reads using MiXCR and keeps one entry per CDR3 protein. The table shows roughly 240,000 distinct CDR3 sequences, with 30% to 40% occurring only once. Material: blood, either unsorted or a sorted T cell fraction (not recorded which). These receptors were collected from a male donor with ankylosing spondylitis or in good health (not recorded which).

This clonotype was observed a handful of times. This chain connects TRBV5-1 to TRBJ2-5; D perhaps matches TRBD1 (6 bases). Germline V gene sequence: CDR1 SGHRS, CDR2 YFSETQ. The CDR3 is made up of 15 amino acids. The V gene lost 1 base and the J gene lost 3 bases, with 13 bases spanning the gap. CDR3 bases: TGCGCCAGCAGCTTGACTGGGGGCGGAGAAGAGACCCAGTACTTC. This translates into CASSLTGGGEETQYF.

This rearrangement joins TRBV20-1 to TRBJ2-5; D is ambiguous. Trimming took off 2 bases at V and 5 bases at J, with 18 bases between the two ends. CDR3 length: 15 residues. The germline V gene encodes CDR1 DFQATT and CDR2 SNEGSKA (reference sequence). In DNA form, the CDR3 reads TGCAGTGCTAGACCCCCACTCGTGGGGTATGAGACCCAGTACTTC. It yields the protein CSARPPLVGYETQYF.

This clonotype was seen a few times. This rearrangement joins TRBV10-3 to TRBJ2-7; D remains ambiguous. Germline lookup yields CDR1 ENHRY and CDR2 SYGVKD. There are 13 residues in the CDR3. Trimming removed 5 bases from V and 3 bases from J, with 11 bases in between. CDR3 sequence (DNA): TGTGCCATCAGTTACAACCGTGACTACGAGCAGTACTTC. Protein product: CAISYNRDYEQYF.

This clonotype showed up just a few times. The V and J genes are TRBV20-1 and TRBJ1-3; D remains ambiguous. This CDR3 is built from 16 residues. V was clipped by 4 bases and J by 0 bases, with 16 bases between them. Germline values: CDR1 DFQATT, CDR2 SNEGSKA (reference sequence). The DNA for the CDR3 is TGCAGTGCTATGGGGTTGAGGCTACACTCTGGAAACACCATATATTTT. Protein: CSAMGLRLHSGNTIYF.

This chain uses TRBV20-1 with TRBJ1-1; no clear D gene. This CDR3 has 11 residues. Germline CDR1 is DFQATT and CDR2 is SNEGSKA (reference sequence). The CDR3 DNA reads TGCAGCTCCGGACTGAACACTGAAGCTTTCTTT. This sequence encodes CSSGLNTEAFF.

This clonotype was observed a few times. The V call is TRBV20-1, the J call TRBJ2-5; D might be TRBD1 (5 bases). V lost 0 bases to trimming and J lost 4 bases, with 12 bases between them. This CDR3 comprises 14 residues. CDR1 is DFQATT and CDR2 is SNEGSKA in the germline V gene (reference sequence). DNA for the CDR3: TGCAGTGCTAGAGATTTCAGGGTCCCAGAGACCCAGTACTTC. Translated, it gives CSARDFRVPETQYF.

The rearrangement joins TRBV5-4 to TRBJ2-3; TRBD1 is a possible D gene (6 bases). From germline, CDR1 is SGHNT and CDR2 YYREEE (reference sequence). V lost 4 bases and J 6 bases, leaving 12 bases between the germline ends. The CDR3 sequence is 13 residues long. DNA of the CDR3: TGTGCCAGCAGCCCCGACAGGATCGATACGCAGTATTTT. Protein product: CASSPDRIDTQYF.

V and J are TRBV6-1 and TRBJ2-1; 7 bases align to TRBD2. Trimming at V came to 2 bases and at J to 8 bases, leaving 3 bases not matched to a gene. The length of the CDR3 is 13 residues. Germline CDR1 and CDR2: MNHNS and SASEGT. The DNA for the CDR3 is TGTGCCAGCAGTGAAATGGGGAGGGATGAGCAGTTCTTC. Its translation: CASSEMGRDEQFF.

V gene TRBV6-1 combines with J gene TRBJ1-2, with 7 nucleotides matching TRBD1. CDR1 is MNHNS and CDR2 is SASEGT in the germline V gene. The CDR3 sequence is 16 residues long. V shed 6 bases and J 7 bases; nucleotides not matched to a gene: 17. The CDR3 reads CASRLRQGQPTGGYTF. The CDR3 nucleotides read TGTGCCAGCAGACTGAGGCAGGGACAGCCAACGGGTGGCTACACCTTC.

The chain employs TRBV24-1 and TRBJ1-2; a possible D gene is TRBD1 (6 bases). This CDR3 has 14 amino acids. CDR1 is KGHDR and CDR2 is SFDVKD in the germline V gene. The V end lost 0 bases, the J end lost 5 bases, and 9 bases lay between the germline ends. CDR3 protein: CATSDLWGAYGYTF. The CDR3 nucleotides are TGTGCCACCAGTGATTTGTGGGGGGCATATGGCTACACCTTC.

This clonotype was observed a few times. The chain combines TRBV10-3 with TRBJ2-5, with D perhaps matching TRBD1 or TRBD2 (6 bases each). The V gene's germline CDR1 is ENHRY and CDR2 SYGVKD. The CDR3 loop spans 14 amino acids. Trimming removed 2 bases from V and 5 bases from J, with 12 bases in between. The CDR3 loop is CAISEGRGGETQYF. CDR3 bases: TGTGCCATCAGTGAGGGCAGGGGAGGTGAGACCCAGTACTTC.

The genes are TRBV10-3 and TRBJ1-3; D ambiguous. Germline lookup yields CDR1 ENHRY and CDR2 SYGVKD. The CDR3 runs 15 residues. V gave up 3 bases and J gave up 0 bases, with 9 bases separating them. The CDR3 sequence is CAISEVWDSGNTIYF. The CDR3 nucleotides read TGTGCCATCAGTGAAGTGTGGGACTCTGGAAACACCATATATTTT.

The chain recombines TRBV3-1 with TRBJ2-7, with D tentatively TRBD2 (6 bases). The germline gives CDR1 LGHDT, CDR2 YNNKEL (reference sequence). This CDR3 has 14 amino acids. V was trimmed by 0 bases and J by 4 bases, leaving 10 bases between them. CDR3 in DNA: TGTGCCAGCAGCCAAGAAGTGGAGGGATACGAGCAGTACTTC. Its translation: CASSQEVEGYEQYF.

There are a few counts of this clonotype. This sequence joins TRBV20-1 and TRBJ2-6; no clear D. The V gene lost 0 bases and the J gene lost 0 bases, with 9 bases spanning the gap. The germline V gene encodes CDR1 DFQATT and CDR2 SNEGSKA (reference sequence). The CDR3 covers 16 residues. In nucleotides, the CDR3 is TGCAGTGCTAGAGATCCCTATAGCTCTGGGGCCAACGTCCTGACTTTC. This gives the protein CSARDPYSSGANVLTF.

Only one count was recorded for this clonotype. The chain uses TRBV27 and TRBJ1-2; weak D call: TRBD1 (5 bases). V dropped 5 bases and J dropped 1 base, with 23 bases sitting between them. The V gene's germline CDR1 is MNHEY and CDR2 SMNVEV (reference sequence). The CDR3 spans 18 residues. In nucleotides, the CDR3 is TGTGCCAGCAGTAAGCTAAGTGATTTTTGGAGGGGTAACTATGGCTACACCTTC. It yields the protein CASSKLSDFWRGNYGYTF.

Only a few counts were recorded for this clonotype. This chain connects TRBV20-1 to TRBJ2-3; possible D gene TRBD2, 5 bases. Trimming removed 5 bases at V and 2 bases at J, with 20 bases between. This CDR3 is 16 amino acids long. Germline-derived CDR1 and CDR2 are DFQATT and SNEGSKA (reference sequence). The CDR3: CSAPPSSGGLTDTQYF. The CDR3 DNA reads as TGCAGTGCTCCACCATCGAGTGGCGGACTCACAGATACGCAGTATTTT.

This clonotype has just a few counts. The V call is TRBV6-1, the J call TRBJ2-7; D may correspond to TRBD1 or TRBD2 (5 bases each). Trimming stripped 6 bases from V and 0 bases from J, with 9 bases between. The CDR3 runs to 13 residues. Germline assignment: CDR1 MNHNS and CDR2 SASEGT. CDR3 residues: CASRWDLSYEQYF. The DNA of the CDR3 is TGTGCCAGCAGATGGGACCTCTCCTACGAGCAGTACTTC.

V gene TRBV12-3 or TRBV12-4 combines with J gene TRBJ1-1, with D perhaps matching TRBD1 (6 bases). The ends were cut back, 2 bases at V and 7 bases at J, with 20 bases in the middle. The CDR3 totals 16 residues. The CDR3 loop is CASSLRSGRGPGEAFF. CDR3 nucleotide sequence: TGTGCCAGCAGTTTAAGGTCCGGGCGGGGGCCAGGTGAAGCTTTCTTT.

This clonotype has a handful of counts. The rearrangement links TRBV4-1 to TRBJ2-2, with unresolved D. In germline, CDR1 is MGHRA, CDR2 YSYEKL. The CDR3 extends over 16 amino acids. V lost 5 bases and J lost 1, with 14 bases in between. CDR3 nucleotide sequence: TGCGCCAGCAGCGGCGTCGGGTTTCTGAACACCGGGGAGCTGTTTTTT. Translated, it gives CASSGVGFLNTGELFF.

This clonotype was seen a few times. V gene TRBV6-4 combines with J gene TRBJ2-7, with TRBD1 as a possible D gene (6 bases). Germline CDR1 and CDR2: MRHNA and SNTAGT. The CDR3 length is 13 residues. V lost 7 bases and J 2 bases, leaving 12 bases between the germline ends. Here the CDR3 reads CASNGQFTYEQYF. The CDR3 DNA sequence: TGTGCCAGCAACGGACAGTTCACCTACGAGCAGTACTTC.

The chain couples TRBV15 to TRBJ2-5; the D gene is possibly TRBD1 (6 bases). Trimming stripped 7 bases from V and 1 base from J, with 13 bases between. Per the germline V gene, CDR1 is LNHNV and CDR2 is YYDKDF (reference sequence). CDR3 length: 14 amino acids. The CDR3 DNA reads as TGTGCCACCACTCCGACAGGCCTCCAAGAGACCCAGTACTTC. Protein sequence: CATTPTGLQETQYF.

The V gene is TRBV7-9, the J gene TRBJ2-7, with 7 bases identical to TRBD2. The CDR3 loop spans 14 amino acids. V trimming: 0 bases; J trimming: 5 bases; junction bases outside the gene matches: 4. CDR1 and CDR2 from the germline V gene are SEHNR and FQNEAQ (reference sequence). CDR3 in amino acids: CASSLAGLLDEQYF. DNA of the CDR3: TGTGCCAGCAGCTTAGCGGGACTACTAGACGAGCAGTACTTC.

J is TRBJ2-7 and V is TRBV10-3; TRBD1 matches 7 bases. J was trimmed by 2 bases and V by 3 bases; bases with no gene match: 7. Germline V CDR1 and CDR2: ENHRY, SYGVKD. This CDR3 has 15 amino acids. The CDR3 protein is CAISDPGQTTYEQYF. The DNA of the CDR3 is TGTGCCATCAGTGACCCGGGACAGACTACCTACGAGCAGTACTTC.

This clonotype has a handful of counts. This rearrangement joins TRBV25-1 to TRBJ2-7; tentative D call: TRBD1 (5 bases). The CDR3 is made up of 14 amino acids. Germline V gene data show CDR1 as MGHDK and CDR2 as SYGVNS. Trimming shortened V by 1 base and J by 3 bases, and 10 bases separated the two germline ends. The CDR3 sequence is CASSESPGHYEQYF. CDR3 DNA sequence: TGTGCCAGCAGTGAATCCCCAGGGCACTACGAGCAGTACTTC.

In this sample, this clonotype turned up a few times. V is TRBV29-1 and J is TRBJ2-1, with TRBD2 as a possible D gene (6 bases). CDR1 and CDR2 from the germline V gene are SQVTM and ANQGSEA. The CDR3 length is 15 residues. Between the trimmed V and J ends, which lost 3 bases and 0 bases, there was a span of 12 bases. DNA of the CDR3: TGCAGCGTTGAGGGGACTCTTAGCTCCTACAATGAGCAGTTCTTC. Its translation is CSVEGTLSSYNEQFF.

This clonotype was seen a handful of times. The chain combines TRBV10-3 with TRBJ2-1; 7 bases agree with TRBD2. Germline V gene lookup returns CDR1 ENHRY and CDR2 SYGVKD. Germline trimming cut 3 bases from V and 6 bases from J; bases unmatched to any gene: 5. This CDR3 is built from 14 residues. DNA of the CDR3: TGTGCCATCAGTGATTCGCCGGGGGGCAATGAGCAGTTCTTC. It specifies CAISDSPGGNEQFF.

This chain links TRBV15 with TRBJ2-7; 8 bases agree with TRBD1. J was trimmed by 2 bases and V by 5 bases; bases with no gene match: 8. The CDR3 length is 15 residues. Germline loops: CDR1 LNHNV, CDR2 YYDKDF (reference sequence). CDR3 in DNA: TGTGCCACCAGCGTCGGGACAGGCGCCGCCTACGAGCAGTACTTC. This encodes CATSVGTGAAYEQYF.

This clonotype has a count of ten or more. The chain is built from TRBV20-1 and TRBJ1-2; D ambiguous. CDR3 length: 12 residues. Germline V gene data show CDR1 as DFQATT and CDR2 as SNEGSKA (reference sequence). Deletions cut 3 bases from V and 7 bases from J, with 12 bases between. This chain's CDR3 is CSARVSLVGYTF. The DNA of the CDR3 is TGCAGTGCTAGGGTCTCATTGGTTGGCTACACCTTC.

The chain links TRBV7-2 to TRBJ2-7; the D gene is possibly TRBD1 (5 bases). The V end lost 5 bases, the J end lost 4 bases, and 9 bases lay between the germline ends. Looked up from germline, CDR1 is SGHTA and CDR2 is FQGNSA. This CDR3 is built from 12 residues. CDR3 nucleotides: TGTGCCAGCAGCCAGAACAGGTACGAGCAGTACTTC. Encoded protein: CASSQNRYEQYF.